This T cell receptor beta chain was retrieved from a study of regulatory T cells in long-lasting Graves disease. This clonotype was seen repeatedly, ten times or more. Arm-PCR of CDR3 regions with iRepertoire HTBI primers generated TCR beta libraries. MiXCR was run by TCRdb on the multiplex PCR reads, yielding one entry per CDR3 protein. Among some 370,000 distinct CDR3 sequences listed, approximately 10% were seen once. The time point here: newly diagnosed GD, antithyroid drugs for less than 3 months. Preparation of the TCR library used RNA extracted from PBMCs. The same sample was also used in a study of T cells in Graves' hyperthyroidism and ophthalmopathy.

This receptor was identified in a woman under 30 with Graves disease. Specimen: peripheral blood mononuclear cells (PBMCs), collected at new diagnosis, from a patient treated with antithyroid drugs.

The CDR3 nucleotides are TGTGCCAGCAGCCCTGGGAGGGACGTGGGTTATCGGAACACTGAAGCTTTCTTT. Encoded protein: CASSPGRDVGYRNTEAFF. The J gene is TRBJ1-1, the V gene TRBV7-2; a weak D match, TRBD1 (5 bases). With 5 bases removed from V and 1 base from J, the gap between germline ends came to 23 bases. The germline V gene has CDR1 SGHTA and CDR2 FQGNSA. This CDR3 region has 18 residues.